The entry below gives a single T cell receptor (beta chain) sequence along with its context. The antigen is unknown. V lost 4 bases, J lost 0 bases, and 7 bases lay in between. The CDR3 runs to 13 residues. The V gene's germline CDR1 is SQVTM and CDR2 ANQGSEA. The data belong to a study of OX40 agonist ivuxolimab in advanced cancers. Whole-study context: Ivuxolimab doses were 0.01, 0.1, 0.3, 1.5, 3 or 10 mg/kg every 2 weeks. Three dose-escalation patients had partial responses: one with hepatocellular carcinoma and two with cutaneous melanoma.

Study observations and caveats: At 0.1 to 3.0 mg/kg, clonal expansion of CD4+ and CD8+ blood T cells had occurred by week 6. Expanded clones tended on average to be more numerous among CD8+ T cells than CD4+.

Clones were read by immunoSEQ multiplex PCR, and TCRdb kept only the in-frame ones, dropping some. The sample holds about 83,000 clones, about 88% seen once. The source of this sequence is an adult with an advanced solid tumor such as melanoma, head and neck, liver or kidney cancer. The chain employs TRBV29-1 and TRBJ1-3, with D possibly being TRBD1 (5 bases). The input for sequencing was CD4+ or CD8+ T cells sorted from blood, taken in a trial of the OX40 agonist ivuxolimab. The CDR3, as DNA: TGCAGCGTTGTGGGGGGCTCTGGAAACACCATATATTTT. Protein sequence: CSVVGGSGNTIYF.